This T cell receptor beta chain appears in the sequencing data of a study of TIL therapy for anti-PD-1-resistant metastatic lung cancer. Time point given: pre-treatment sample, taken before nivolumab and TIL therapy. Pleural nodules or supraclavicular lymph nodes made up most of the excised metastases sampled. Tumors were harvested before any PD-1/PD-L1 blockade. With 3 bases removed from V and 1 base from J, the gap between germline ends came to 21 bases. The CDR3 contains 18 residues. The immunoSEQ assay was v3. Repertoires were generated with immunoSEQ multiplex PCR, while TCRdb's copy carries only in-frame clones and drops some. The sample has more than 20,000 clones; 72% are singletons.

The sequence was obtained from a person between 25 and 80 years old with non-small cell lung cancer. The V call is TRBV5-7, the J call TRBJ2-3; tentatively, D is TRBD2 (6 bases). TRBV5-7 is known as an ORF, though its function is uncertain. The sample in question was tumor tissue, obtained at baseline. CDR3 nucleotide sequence: TGTGCCAGCAGCTCGATTTACCCGGACTATAACTGCACAGATACGCAGTATTTT. Protein product: CASSSIYPDYNCTDTQYF.